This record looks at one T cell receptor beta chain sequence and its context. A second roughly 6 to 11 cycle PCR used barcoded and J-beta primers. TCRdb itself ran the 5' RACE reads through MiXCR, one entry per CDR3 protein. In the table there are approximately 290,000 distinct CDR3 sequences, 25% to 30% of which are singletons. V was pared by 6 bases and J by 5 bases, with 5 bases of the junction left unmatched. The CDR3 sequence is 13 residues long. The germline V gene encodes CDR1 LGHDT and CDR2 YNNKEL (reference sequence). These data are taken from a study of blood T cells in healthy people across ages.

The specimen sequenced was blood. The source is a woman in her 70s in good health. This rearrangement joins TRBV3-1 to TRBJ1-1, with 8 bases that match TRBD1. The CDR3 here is CASRPRTGTEAFF. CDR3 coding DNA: TGTGCCAGCAGGCCCCGGACAGGGACTGAAGCTTTCTTT. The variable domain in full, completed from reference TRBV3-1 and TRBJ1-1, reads DTAVSQTPKYLVTQMGNDKSIKCEQNLGHDTMYWYKQDSKKFLKIMFSYNNKELIINETVPNRFSPKSPDKAHLNLHINSLELGDSAVYFCASRPRTGTEAFFGQGTRLTVV.